Sequencing of this T cell receptor beta chain was carried out in a study of blood T cell repertoires in COVID-19. Across the whole study: Acute and convalescent COVID-19 samples came from the United States, Italy and Spain.

Germline lookup yields CDR1 KGHDR and CDR2 SFDVKD. V lost 4 bases and J 7 bases, leaving 10 bases between the germline ends. The CDR3 contains 13 residues. Researchers sorted participants into cohorts using their self-reported clinical history. In the original analysis: Estimates of nucleated cell counts were drawn from the amplification of reference gene primers. Clones were read by immunoSEQ multiplex PCR, and TCRdb kept only the in-frame ones, dropping some. The V and J calls and the clone size are those of that table, but D and trimming were determined from the DNA. The sample yields a few hundred thousand clones, over 75% seen once.

The V call is TRBV24-1, the J call TRBJ2-1; D is unclear. The sequence was collected from a man in his forties in a cohort exposed to, infected with or recovered from COVID-19 (not recorded which). Sequenced input: PBMCs or T cells enriched from blood (not recorded which). In nucleotides, the CDR3 is TGTGCCACCAGTGACCCTTACTCGAATGAGCAGTTCTTC. Residues: CATSDPYSNEQFF.